These 27 T cell receptor beta chains originate from one sample sequenced in a study of blood T cell repertoires in COVID-19. Profiling relied on immunoSEQ multiplex PCR, and the TCRdb table lists in-frame clones only, not all of them. The table lists some 160,000 clones, around four fifths of them singletons. Sequenced input: peripheral blood. These receptors all stem from a woman older than 75 with COVID-19, enrolled during active disease.

The CDR3 spells CASRFQTDRRGEEVNQPQHF. Here the CDR3 DNA reads TGTGCAAGTCGCTTCCAAACCGACCGTCGGGGGGAAGAAGTAAATCAGCCCCAGCATTTT. The rearrangement joins TRBV12-2 to TRBJ1-5. TRBV12-2 is annotated as a pseudogene. The CDR3 covers 20 residues.

The chain uses TRBV2 and TRBJ2-1, with 13 bases lining up with TRBD2. This CDR3 contains 16 residues. V dropped 3 bases and J dropped 9; count of bases not matched to a gene: 8. Germline CDR1 is SNHLY and CDR2 is FYNNEI. The CDR3: CASSEGLAGWLGEQFF. CDR3 in DNA: TGTGCCAGCAGTGAGGGACTAGCGGGGTGGTTGGGTGAGCAGTTCTTC. Complete variable domain (other parts from reference TRBV2 and TRBJ2-1): EPEVTQTPSHQVTQMGQEVILRCVPISNHLYFYWYRQILGQKVEFLVSFYNNEISEKSEIFDDQFSVERPDGSNFTLKIRSTKLEDSAMYFCASSEGLAGWLGEQFFGPGTRLTVL.

As DNA, the CDR3 is TGTGCCAGCAGTGACCCAGGGGGCAGGACTGAAGCTTTCTTT. The encoded protein is CASSDPGGRTEAFF. The chain links TRBV6-1 to TRBJ1-1, with 8 bases that match TRBD1. The CDR3 is made up of 14 amino acids. Trimming cost V 3 bases and J 5 bases; bases outside gene matches: 5. Germline V CDR1 and CDR2: MNHNS, SASEGT.

Details on this clone: The same CDR3 arises from other DNA sequences in this sample as well. This chain links TRBV5-6 with TRBJ1-1; 9 positions agree with TRBD1. This CDR3 is built from 14 residues. V lost 0 bases to trimming and J lost 5 bases; unmatched junction nucleotides: 2. The germline V gene encodes CDR1 SGHDT and CDR2 YYEEEE. CDR3 amino acids: CASSLGTGVTEAFF. The CDR3 bases are TGTGCCAGCAGCTTGGGGACAGGGGTGACTGAAGCTTTCTTT.

This clone has just one count. This chain uses TRBV28 with TRBJ1-2, with a weak D call TRBD1 (6 bases). Looked up from germline, CDR1 is MDHEN and CDR2 is SYDVKM. The CDR3 has 15 amino acids. The V and J ends lost 4 bases and 8 bases respectively, with 20 bases between them. The CDR3 here is CASSSNTRGSGGYTF. The CDR3 DNA sequence: TGTGCCAGCAGTTCAAATACCAGGGGTTCCGGGGGCTACACCTTC.

The rearrangement joins TRBV29-1 to TRBJ1-1; perhaps TRBD1 as D (6 bases). Trimming took off 7 bases at V and 0 bases at J, with 9 bases between the two ends. The CDR3 covers 12 residues. CDR1 is SQVTM and CDR2 is ANQGSEA in the germline V gene. CDR3 residues: CSGTELNTEAFF. The CDR3 region has the DNA TGCAGCGGGACAGAATTGAACACTGAAGCTTTCTTT.

The J gene is TRBJ2-1, the V gene TRBV5-1; TRBD2 matches 14 bases. Germline-derived CDR1 and CDR2 are SGHRS and YFSETQ. V shed 3 bases, J shed 6 bases, and the junction held 17 bases outside the gene matches. This CDR3 region has 20 residues. The DNA of the CDR3 is TGCGCCAGCAGCTACTTGGGACTAGCGGGAGTCGGAATCCGCGGCAATGAGCAGTTCTTC. Translation gives CASSYLGLAGVGIRGNEQFF.

The rearrangement links TRBV21-1 to TRBJ2-3; TRBD1 is the table's D call and was not checked against the DNA. TRBV21-1 is annotated as a pseudogene. This CDR3 has 13 residues. CDR3 sequence (DNA): TGTGCCAGCAGCAAAGACAACACAGATACGCAGTATTTT. Translating it yields CASSKDNTDTQYF.

The chain carries TRBV5-1 and TRBJ2-5, with D perhaps TRBD2 (5 bases). CDR1 and CDR2 from the germline V gene are SGHRS and YFSETQ. There are 14 residues in the CDR3. Trimming shortened V by 3 bases and J by 2 bases, and 11 bases separated the two germline ends. CDR3 DNA: TGCGCCAGCAGCTCCGGACTGATACAAGAGACCCAGTACTTC. Encoded protein: CASSSGLIQETQYF.

The chain is built from TRBV5-1 and TRBJ1-3; D is unclear. The CDR3 runs to 17 residues. The V gene lost 5 bases and the J gene lost 0 bases, with 18 bases spanning the gap. Germline lookup yields CDR1 SGHRS and CDR2 YFSETQ. CDR3 sequence (DNA): TGCGCCAGCAGTCGGTGTCCGGGTTCCGGCTCTGGAAACACCATATATTTT. Its translation is CASSRCPGSGSGNTIYF.

The chain is built from TRBV6-5 and TRBJ1-5, with 8 bases lining up with TRBD1. CDR1 is MNHEY and CDR2 is SVGAGI in the germline V gene. CDR3 length: 15 amino acids. After removal of 5 bases from V and 4 bases from J, the junction contained 7 bases not matched to a gene. CDR3 bases: TGTGCCAGCAGTCCGACAGGGGCCGATAATCAGCCCCAGCATTTT. As protein: CASSPTGADNQPQHF.

The chain carries TRBV2 and TRBJ2-7; 8 bases agree with TRBD2. The CDR3 is 14 residues long. The V gene end was trimmed by 8 bases and the J gene end by 2 bases; junction bases not matched to a gene: 8. CDR1 is SNHLY and CDR2 is FYNNEI in the germline V gene. CDR3 in DNA: TGTGCCAGCCAAAGACTAGCGTCGACCTACGAGCAGTACTTC. It yields the protein CASQRLASTYEQYF.

The chain uses TRBV2 and TRBJ2-2; TRBD2 matches at 9 bases. The trim removed 8 bases at V and 7 bases at J, leaving 11 bases unmatched. This CDR3 spans 15 amino acids. CDR1 is SNHLY and CDR2 is FYNNEI in the germline V gene. CDR3 in DNA: TGTGCCAGCGTTGGGCTAGCGGGGTCGGGCGGGGAGCTGTTTTTT. Translation: CASVGLAGSGGELFF.

V is TRBV5-1 and J is TRBJ1-5; 7 bases map to TRBD1. The CDR3 is 17 amino acids. CDR1 SGHRS and CDR2 YFSETQ come from the germline V gene. The V gene end was trimmed by 6 bases and the J gene end by 6 bases; junction bases not matched to a gene: 18. The CDR3 coding sequence is TGCGCCAGCATCCCAGACAGGGTATGGGTTGTGGTTCAGCCCCAGCATTTT. Residues: CASIPDRVWVVVQPQHF. The full variable domain, completed using reference TRBV5-1 and TRBJ1-5, is KAGVTQTPRYLIKTRGQQVTLSCSPISGHRSVSWYQQTPGQGLQFLFEYFSETQRNKGNFPGRFSGRQFSNSRSEMNVSTLELGDSALYLCASIPDRVWVVVQPQHFGDGTRLSIL.

The V gene is TRBV5-1, the J gene TRBJ2-1, with TRBD1 matching 7 bases. V dropped 0 bases and J dropped 7; count of bases not matched to a gene: 7. The CDR3 length is 15 residues. Germline V gene sequence: CDR1 SGHRS, CDR2 YFSETQ. The CDR3 reads CASSLGDSRMNEQFF. CDR3 bases: TGCGCCAGCAGCTTGGGGGACAGTCGAATGAATGAGCAGTTCTTC.

The J gene is TRBJ2-7, the V gene TRBV6-6; D perhaps matches TRBD1 (5 bases). Trimming took 5 bases from V and 5 from J, leaving 19 bases between them. Germline V CDR1 and CDR2: MNHNY, SVGAGI (reference sequence). The CDR3 contains 15 residues. CDR3 protein: CASSSPDRLRDEQYF. The DNA for the CDR3 is TGTGCCAGCAGTAGTCCAGACCGCCTCAGGGACGAGCAGTACTTC.

This rearrangement joins TRBV6-5 to TRBJ1-1, with 9 positions matching TRBD1. Per germline, CDR1 MNHEY and CDR2 SVGAGI. V lost 5 bases and J lost 8; bases outside the gene matches: 12. CDR3 size: 15 residues. The CDR3, as DNA: TGTGCCAGCAGTACAGGGGGCGTCGGGTCCGCCGAAGCTTTCTTT. It encodes CASSTGGVGSAEAFF.

The CDR3 sequence: CASSQDRGVGGYTF. The DNA of the CDR3 is TGTGCCAGCAGCCAGGACAGGGGGGTTGGTGGCTACACCTTC. The chain has TRBV9 and TRBJ1-2, with 10 nucleotides matching TRBD1. The V and J ends lost 4 bases and 7 bases, in that order; junction bases with no gene match: 7. In germline, CDR1 is SGDLS, CDR2 YYNGEE. The CDR3 loop spans 14 amino acids.

The genes are TRBV15 and TRBJ1-2; D is possibly TRBD1 (6 bases). Trimming stripped 5 bases from V and 5 bases from J, with 15 bases between. The CDR3 contains 14 residues. Germline-derived CDR1 and CDR2 are LNHNV and YYDKDF (reference sequence). CDR3 sequence: CATSGPGQIYGYTF. CDR3 coding DNA: TGTGCCACCAGCGGACCGGGACAAATTTATGGCTACACCTTC.

The chain recombines TRBV5-1 with TRBJ2-3, with 7 bases identical to TRBD2. The germline CDR1 and CDR2 sequences are SGHRS and YFSETQ. Trimming took 4 bases from V and 0 from J; bases not matched to a gene: 5. The CDR3 covers 15 residues. The CDR3 sequence is CASSPAGPSTDTQYF. The CDR3 DNA is TGCGCCAGCAGCCCAGCGGGACCAAGCACAGATACGCAGTATTTT.

This chain joins TRBV19 and TRBJ2-2; weak D call: TRBD2 (6 bases). There are 16 residues in the CDR3. Trimming left V 6 bases short and J 1 base short, with 15 bases between. Germline V lookup: CDR1 LNHDA, CDR2 SQIVND (reference sequence). CDR3 loop: CASSLRDLLNTGELFF. Here the CDR3 DNA reads TGTGCCAGTAGCCTTCGGGACTTACTGAACACCGGGGAGCTGTTTTTT. The full variable domain, its missing parts supplied by reference TRBV19 and TRBJ2-2, is DGGITQSPKYLFRKEGQNVTLSCEQNLNHDAMYWYRQDPGQGLRLIYYSQIVNDFQKGDIAEGYSVSREKKESFPLTVTSAQKNPTAFYLCASSLRDLLNTGELFFGEGSRLTVL.

The CDR3 DNA is TGCACCAGCAGCCCGGGACTAGCGGGGGGCTTAAGCTCCTACAATGAGCAGTTCTTC. Encoded protein: CTSSPGLAGGLSSYNEQFF. This sequence joins TRBV1 and TRBJ2-1; TRBD2 was called by the table and not checked on the DNA. TRBV1 is labeled a pseudogene. The CDR3 consists of 19 residues.

The rearrangement joins TRBV10-3 to TRBJ2-6; D possibly corresponds to TRBD1 (6 bases). V was trimmed by 10 bases and J by 0 bases, leaving 22 bases between them. Germline lookup yields CDR1 ENHRY and CDR2 SYGVKD. CDR3 length: 18 residues. CDR3 in DNA: TGTGCCACCGAGGAGGACAGTTCCGTTAGCTCTGGGGCCAACGTCCTGACTTTC. Protein product: CATEEDSSVSSGANVLTF.

As to this clone: At the DNA level, this CDR3 is encoded by other sequences in the same sample as well. The chain recombines TRBV5-1 with TRBJ2-5; 10 bases line up with TRBD1. This CDR3 has 14 residues. J was trimmed by 2 bases and V by 4 bases; bases with no gene match: 2. Germline loops: CDR1 SGHRS, CDR2 YFSETQ. The CDR3 DNA is TGCGCCAGCAGCCCGGGACAGGGGCAAGAGACCCAGTACTTC. It codes for CASSPGQGQETQYF.

This clone was detected a few times. The chain employs TRBV28 and TRBJ1-5, with 9 nucleotides matching TRBD1. This CDR3 is 14 amino acids long. Trimming took 3 bases from V and 5 from J; bases not matched to a gene: 2. The V gene's germline CDR1 is MDHEN and CDR2 SYDVKM. The CDR3 sequence is CASSFTGGYQPQHF. The CDR3, as DNA: TGTGCCAGCAGTTTTACAGGGGGCTATCAGCCCCAGCATTTT.

CDR3 loop: CASSLRSTEAFF. CDR3 bases: TGTGCCAGCAGCTTACGCAGCACTGAAGCTTTCTTT. The V call is TRBV7-9, the J call TRBJ1-1; D call uncertain. The CDR3 has 12 amino acids. V gave up 2 bases and J gave up 4 bases, with 5 bases separating them. Germline CDR1 reads SEHNR; CDR2 reads FQNEAQ (reference sequence). The full variable domain, in which reference TRBV7-9 and TRBJ1-1 provide the parts outside the CDR3, is DTGVSQNPRHKITKRGQNVTFRCDPISEHNRLYWYRQTLGQGPEFLTYFQNEAQLEKSRLLSDRFSAERPKGSFSTLEIQRTEQGDSAMYLCASSLRSTEAFFGQGTRLTVV.

The chain uses TRBV11-1 and TRBJ1-6; the D gene is possibly TRBD1 (6 bases). CDR1 SGHAT and CDR2 FQDESV come from the germline V gene (reference sequence). This CDR3 region has 15 residues. The germline V and J ends were trimmed by 3 bases and 5 bases, with 11 bases remaining between them. The CDR3 sequence is CASSLLGQNNSPLHF. The CDR3 coding sequence is TGTGCCAGCAGCTTGCTTGGACAGAATAATTCACCCCTCCACTTT.